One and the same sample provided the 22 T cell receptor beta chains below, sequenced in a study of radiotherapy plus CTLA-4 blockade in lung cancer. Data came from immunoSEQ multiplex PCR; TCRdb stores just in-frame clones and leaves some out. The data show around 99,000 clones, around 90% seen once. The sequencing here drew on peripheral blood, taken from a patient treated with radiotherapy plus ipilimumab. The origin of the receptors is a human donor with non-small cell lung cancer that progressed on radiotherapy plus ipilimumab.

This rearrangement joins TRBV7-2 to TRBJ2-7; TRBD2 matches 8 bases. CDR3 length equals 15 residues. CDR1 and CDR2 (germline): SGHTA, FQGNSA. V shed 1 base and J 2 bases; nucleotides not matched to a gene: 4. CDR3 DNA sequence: TGTGCCAGCAGCTTAGGACTAGCGAAAACCTACGAGCAGTACTTC. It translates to CASSLGLAKTYEQYF.

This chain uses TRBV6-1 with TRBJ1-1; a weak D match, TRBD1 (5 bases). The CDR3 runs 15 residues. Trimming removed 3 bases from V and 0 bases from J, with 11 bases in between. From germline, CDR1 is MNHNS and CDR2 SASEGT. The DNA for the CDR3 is TGTGCCAGCAGTGATGTAGGGGCCATGAACACTGAAGCTTTCTTT. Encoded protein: CASSDVGAMNTEAFF.

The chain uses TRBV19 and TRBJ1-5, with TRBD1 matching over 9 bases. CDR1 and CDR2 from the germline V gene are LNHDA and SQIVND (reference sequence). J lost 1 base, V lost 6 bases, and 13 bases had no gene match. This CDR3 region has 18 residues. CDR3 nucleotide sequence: TGTGCCAGTAGAGAGGGACAGGGACTGCTGGTGAGCAATCAGCCCCAGCATTTT. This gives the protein CASREGQGLLVSNQPQHF.

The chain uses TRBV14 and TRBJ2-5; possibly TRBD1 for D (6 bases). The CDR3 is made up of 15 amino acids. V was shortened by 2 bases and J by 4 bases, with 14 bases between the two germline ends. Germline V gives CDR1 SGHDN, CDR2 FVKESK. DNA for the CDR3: TGTGCCAGCAGCCAACAGGGGCTCCCGGGAGAGACCCAGTACTTC. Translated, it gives CASSQQGLPGETQYF. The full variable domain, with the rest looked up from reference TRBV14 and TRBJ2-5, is EAGVTQFPSHSVIEKGQTVTLRCDPISGHDNLYWYRRVMGKEIKFLLHFVKESKQDESGMPNNRFLAERTGGTYSTLKVQPAELEDSGVYFCASSQQGLPGETQYFGPGTRLLVL.

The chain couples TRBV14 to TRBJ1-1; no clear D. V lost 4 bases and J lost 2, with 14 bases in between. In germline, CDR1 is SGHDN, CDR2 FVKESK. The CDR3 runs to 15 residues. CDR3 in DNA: TGTGCCAGCAGCCTGCTGGACGGAGTCAACACTGAAGCTTTCTTT. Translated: CASSLLDGVNTEAFF. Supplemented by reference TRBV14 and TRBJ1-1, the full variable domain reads EAGVTQFPSHSVIEKGQTVTLRCDPISGHDNLYWYRRVMGKEIKFLLHFVKESKQDESGMPNNRFLAERTGGTYSTLKVQPAELEDSGVYFCASSLLDGVNTEAFFGQGTRLTVV.

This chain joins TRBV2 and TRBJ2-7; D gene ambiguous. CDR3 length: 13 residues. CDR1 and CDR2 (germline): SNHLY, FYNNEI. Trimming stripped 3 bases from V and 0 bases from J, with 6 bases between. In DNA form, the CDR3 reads TGTGCCAGCAGTGAGGGGATCTCCTACGAGCAGTACTTC. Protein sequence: CASSEGISYEQYF.

The CDR3: CASSPPSRGNEAFF. In DNA, the CDR3 is TGTGCCAGCTCACCTCCTAGCAGGGGAAACGAAGCTTTCTTT. The chain combines TRBV18 with TRBJ1-1; D might be TRBD1 (6 bases). Per germline, CDR1 KGHSH and CDR2 LQKENI. V lost 3 bases and J 8 bases, leaving 16 bases between the germline ends. The CDR3 has 14 amino acids.

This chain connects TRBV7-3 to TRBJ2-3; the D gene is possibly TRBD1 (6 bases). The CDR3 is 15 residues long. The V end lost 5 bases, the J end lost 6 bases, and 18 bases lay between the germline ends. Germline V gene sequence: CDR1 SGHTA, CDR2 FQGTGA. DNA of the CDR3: TGTGCCAGCAGCCTAAGACCCACAGGGAGCGATACGCAGTATTTT. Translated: CASSLRPTGSDTQYF.

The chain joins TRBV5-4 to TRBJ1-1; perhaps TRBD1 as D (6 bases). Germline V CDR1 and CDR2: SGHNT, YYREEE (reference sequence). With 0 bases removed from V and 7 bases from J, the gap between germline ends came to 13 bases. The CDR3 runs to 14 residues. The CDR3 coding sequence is TGTGCCAGCAGCTTGGCGGGGGGGGCTGGTGAAGCTTTCTTT. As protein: CASSLAGGAGEAFF.

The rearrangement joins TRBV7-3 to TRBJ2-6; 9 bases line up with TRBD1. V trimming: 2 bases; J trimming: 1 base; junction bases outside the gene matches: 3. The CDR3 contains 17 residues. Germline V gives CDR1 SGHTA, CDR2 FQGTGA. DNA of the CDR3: TGTGCCAGCAGCTTAGGACAGGGGAGGTCTGGGGCCAACGTCCTGACTTTC. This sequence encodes CASSLGQGRSGANVLTF.

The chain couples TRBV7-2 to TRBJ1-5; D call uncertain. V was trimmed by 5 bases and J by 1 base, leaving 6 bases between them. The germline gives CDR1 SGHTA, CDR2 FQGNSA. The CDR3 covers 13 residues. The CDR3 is CASSPQSNQPQHF. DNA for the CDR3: TGTGCCAGCAGCCCCCAGAGCAATCAGCCCCAGCATTTT.

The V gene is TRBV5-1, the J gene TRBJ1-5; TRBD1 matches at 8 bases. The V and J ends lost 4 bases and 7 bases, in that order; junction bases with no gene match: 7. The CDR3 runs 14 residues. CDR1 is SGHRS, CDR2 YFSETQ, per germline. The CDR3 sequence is CASSIGTGGQPQHF. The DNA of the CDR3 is TGCGCCAGCAGCATTGGGACAGGAGGGCAGCCCCAGCATTTT.

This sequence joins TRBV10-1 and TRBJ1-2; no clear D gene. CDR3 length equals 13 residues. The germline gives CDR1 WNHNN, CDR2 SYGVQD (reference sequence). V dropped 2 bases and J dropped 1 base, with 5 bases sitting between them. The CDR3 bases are TGCGCCAGCAGTGAGGGAATTAACTATGGCTACACCTTC. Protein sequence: CASSEGINYGYTF.

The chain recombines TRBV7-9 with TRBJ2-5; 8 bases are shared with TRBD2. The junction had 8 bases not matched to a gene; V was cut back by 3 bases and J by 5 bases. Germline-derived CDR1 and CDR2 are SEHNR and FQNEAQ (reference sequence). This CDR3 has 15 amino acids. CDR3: CASSFGLAGGETQYF. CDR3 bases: TGTGCCAGCAGCTTCGGGCTAGCGGGTGGTGAGACCCAGTACTTC.

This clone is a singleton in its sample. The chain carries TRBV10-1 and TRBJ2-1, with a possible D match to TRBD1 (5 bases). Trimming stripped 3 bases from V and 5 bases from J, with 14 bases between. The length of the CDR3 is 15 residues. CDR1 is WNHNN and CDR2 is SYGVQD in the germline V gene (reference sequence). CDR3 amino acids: CASSDYALGDNEQFF. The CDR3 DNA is TGCGCCAGCAGTGATTACGCCCTAGGGGACAATGAGCAGTTCTTC.

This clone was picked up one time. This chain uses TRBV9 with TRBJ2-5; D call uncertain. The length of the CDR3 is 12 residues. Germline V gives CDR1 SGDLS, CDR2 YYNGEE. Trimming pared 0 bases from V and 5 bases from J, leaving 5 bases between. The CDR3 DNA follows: TGTGCCAGCAGCGTAGTTGGGGAGACCCAGTACTTC. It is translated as CASSVVGETQYF. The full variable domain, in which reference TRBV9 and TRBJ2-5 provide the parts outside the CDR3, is DSGVTQTPKHLITATGQRVTLRCSPRSGDLSVYWYQQSLDQGLQFLIQYYNGEERAKGNILERFSAQQFPDLHSELNLSSLELGDSALYFCASSVVGETQYFGPGTRLLVL.

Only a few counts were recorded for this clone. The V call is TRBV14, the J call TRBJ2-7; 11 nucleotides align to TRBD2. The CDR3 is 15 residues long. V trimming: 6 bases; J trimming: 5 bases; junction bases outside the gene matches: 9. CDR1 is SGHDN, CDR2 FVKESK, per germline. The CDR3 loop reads CASRVSGRAEDEQYF. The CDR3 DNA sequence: TGTGCCAGCAGAGTTAGCGGGAGGGCCGAGGACGAGCAGTACTTC.

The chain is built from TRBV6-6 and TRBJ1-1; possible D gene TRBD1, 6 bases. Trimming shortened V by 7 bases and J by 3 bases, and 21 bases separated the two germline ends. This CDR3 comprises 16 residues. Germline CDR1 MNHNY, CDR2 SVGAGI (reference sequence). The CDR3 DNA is TGTGCCAGCAATCACCAGAAACTGTCAGGGGACACTGAAGCTTTCTTT. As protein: CASNHQKLSGDTEAFF.

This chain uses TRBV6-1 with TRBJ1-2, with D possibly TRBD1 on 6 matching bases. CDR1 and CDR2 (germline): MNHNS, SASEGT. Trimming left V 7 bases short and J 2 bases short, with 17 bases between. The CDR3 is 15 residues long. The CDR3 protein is CASIEGGQGNYGYTF. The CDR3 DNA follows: TGTGCCAGCATTGAGGGGGGCCAGGGAAACTATGGCTACACCTTC.

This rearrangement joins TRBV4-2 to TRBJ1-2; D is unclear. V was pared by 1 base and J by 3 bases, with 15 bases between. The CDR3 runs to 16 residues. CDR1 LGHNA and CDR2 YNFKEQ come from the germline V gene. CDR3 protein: CASSQGTSGVDYGYTF. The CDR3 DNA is TGTGCCAGCAGCCAAGGGACCTCGGGTGTCGACTATGGCTACACCTTC.

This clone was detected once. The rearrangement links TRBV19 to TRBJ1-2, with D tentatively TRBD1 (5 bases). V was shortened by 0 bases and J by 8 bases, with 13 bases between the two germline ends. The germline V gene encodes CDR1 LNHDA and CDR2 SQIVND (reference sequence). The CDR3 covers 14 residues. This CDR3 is CASSIESRVHGYTF. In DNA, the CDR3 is TGTGCCAGTAGTATAGAGTCCAGGGTGCACGGCTACACCTTC.

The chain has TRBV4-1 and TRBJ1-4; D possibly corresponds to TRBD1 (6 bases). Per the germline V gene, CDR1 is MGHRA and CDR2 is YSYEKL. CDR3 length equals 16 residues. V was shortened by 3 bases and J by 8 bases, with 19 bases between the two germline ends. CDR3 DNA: TGCGCCAGCAGCCAGGATGGACAGACCTTGGGGGAAAAACTGTTTTTT. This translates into CASSQDGQTLGEKLFF.